The entry that follows covers one TCR beta chain sequence. The germline CDR1 and CDR2 sequences are DFQATT and SNEGSKA (reference sequence). This CDR3 is 9 amino acids long. The sample belongs to a study of blood T cell repertoires in COVID-19. Here immunoSEQ multiplex PCR was the method, and the copy in TCRdb shows in-frame clones only, minus some. This table has just over 650,000 clones, just under 90% appearing once. This TCR was recovered from a woman in her late teens or twenties with acute or convalescent COVID-19. The sample taken for sequencing was peripheral blood. The chain uses TRBV20-1 and TRBJ1-2; D gene unclear. CDR3 region: CTPFEGYTF. CDR3 DNA sequence: TGCACCCCGTTTGAGGGCTACACCTTC.